The entry that follows covers one T cell receptor beta chain sequence. No antigen is known for it. The data were taken from a study of radiotherapy plus CTLA-4 blockade in lung cancer. Findings and limits, study-wide: Reports state that early shifts in blood T cell clones, with interferon-beta, best predicted response.

Only in-frame clones appear in the TCRdb table, and some are missing; sequencing was by immunoSEQ multiplex PCR. Of 40,000 or so clones listed, roughly 63% are singletons. The CDR3 runs to 12 residues. The V end was cut by 8 bases, the J end by 5 bases, with 12 bases between. The germline CDR1 and CDR2 sequences are MNHNS and SASEGT. Patients had chemo-refractory metastatic non-small-cell lung cancer and received focal radiation plus CTLA-4 blockade that used ipilimumab. Sequences were derived from peripheral blood, sampled from a patient treated with radiotherapy plus ipilimumab. The rearrangement links TRBV6-1 to TRBJ1-2; D is unresolved. The receptor's source is a human donor with non-small cell lung cancer who had a partial response to radiotherapy plus ipilimumab. DNA of the CDR3: TGTGCCAGCGACTGGGTAGGATATGGCTACACCTTC. Its protein product is CASDWVGYGYTF.